The sequence of this T cell receptor beta chain was determined in a study of identical twins' blood T cells. TCRdb recomputed calls from the 5' RACE reads with MiXCR, one row per CDR3 protein. Seen here are about 370,000 distinct CDR3 sequences, roughly 27% observed once, and the top ten hold around 5.6%. This CDR3 contains 16 residues. CDR1 and CDR2 from the germline V gene are DFQATT and SNEGSKA (reference sequence). V was clipped by 3 bases and J by 5 bases; unmatched bases: 15. Sequencing was done on a sample of PBMCs. The V call is TRBV20-1, the J call TRBJ1-2; TRBD1 matches 7 bases. This clonotype was sampled from a woman aged 18 to 55 in good health. CDR3 nucleotides: TGCAGTGCTAGGATCACAGGGGAGACGGGAGGTTATGGCTACACCTTC. Amino acids: CSARITGETGGYGYTF.